This TCR beta chain was sequenced during a study of T cells in tuberculosis. Remarks on this clone: What it binds is unknown.

Data came from immunoSEQ multiplex PCR; TCRdb stores just in-frame clones and leaves some out. The repertoire includes about 37,000 clones, approximately 94% of them detected once, and 9% to 13% sits in the top ten. Overall study results and limits: GMM-specific TCRs were nearer to active tuberculosis alpha repertoires, suggesting expansion.

Trimming cost V 4 bases and J 4 bases; bases outside gene matches: 13. The CDR3 contains 17 residues. CDR1 and CDR2 (germline): ENHRY, SYGVKD. The rearrangement links TRBV10-3 to TRBJ1-2; 9 nucleotides match TRBD1. The receptor was derived from a donor aged 10 to 29 with latent tuberculosis or without tuberculosis infection. Some clones in this sample may be carry-over from other donors' samples. Sequenced: PBMCs. The CDR3 nucleotides read TGTGCCATCAGTGGGCTCCAACAGGGGGCTAGGAGCTATGGCTACACCTTC. It translates to CAISGLQQGARSYGYTF.